The T cell receptor (beta chain) described here comes from a study of identifying expanded T cells in peripheral blood. Study findings and constraints: Clone count variance between approximately 2-week samples rose with total template count.

With regard to this clone: Its antigen is unknown.

The germline gives CDR1 SGHRS, CDR2 YFSETQ. The CDR3 loop spans 15 amino acids. V lost 6 bases and J lost 3, with 17 bases in between. The assay was immunoSEQ multiplex PCR, and TCRdb's table has in-frame clones only and misses some. Altogether 130,000 or so clones are present, approximately 84% being singletons, with the ten largest covering around 3.3%. This TCR was recovered from a person aged 18-69 years in good health. Sequenced material: blood. The chain employs TRBV5-1 and TRBJ2-3; D possibly uses TRBD1 or TRBD2 (5 bases each). In nucleotides, the CDR3 is TGCGCCAGCAAACCCAGGGCTTCGGGGACAGATACGCAGTATTTT. Its protein is CASKPRASGTDTQYF.